This entry describes one T cell receptor beta chain. Both peripheral blood and punch biopsies of lesional scalp skin were obtained from patients who had alopecia areata. The V and J ends lost 6 bases and 6 bases, in that order; junction bases with no gene match: 8. Germline CDR1 reads GTSNPN; CDR2 reads SVGIG (reference sequence). This CDR3 comprises 14 residues. This record comes from a study of CD8+ T cells in alopecia areata. Across the whole study: It was oral tofacitinib, at 5 to 10 mg twice daily, that treated patients received.

Following extraction, RNA underwent reverse transcription to cDNA, which served as the sequencing template. Libraries were prepared by immunoSEQ multiplex PCR; TCRdb keeps only in-frame clonotypes and omits some of them. Altogether some 170,000 clones are present, roughly 65% being singletons, with the ten largest covering over 1.5%. The genes are TRBV30 and TRBJ1-6; TRBD1 matches at 7 bases. This sequence originates from a human donor with alopecia areata. The specimen comprised CD4+ T cells sorted from blood, sampled at week 0. The CDR3 region has the DNA TGTGCCTGCTCCTTAAGGGACAGTAATTCACCCCTCCACTTT. Translation gives CACSLRDSNSPLHF.